These 23 T cell receptor beta chains came from one sample sequenced in a study of CD4 T cells in relation to SARS-CoV-2 and coronaviruses. No antigen is known for these receptors. Assay: immunoSEQ multiplex PCR; the TCRdb copy retains only in-frame clones and omits some. This table holds about 36,000 clones, about 80% found once. Sequences were obtained from naive CD4+ T cells from PBMCs, cultured in vitro. Subset given: naive CD4+ T cells isolated by negative enrichment. These receptor sequences come from an adult with COVID-19.

This chain connects TRBV5-1 to TRBJ2-3; 8 bases map to TRBD1. This CDR3 has 15 amino acids. Unmatched junction bases numbered 6, after V lost 4 bases and J lost 2 bases. CDR1 is SGHRS and CDR2 is YFSETQ in the germline V gene. In DNA, the CDR3 is TGCGCCAGCAGCACTAGGGACAGGATCACAGATACGCAGTATTTT. It codes for CASSTRDRITDTQYF.

The chain joins TRBV27 to TRBJ2-7; TRBD2 is a possible D gene (6 bases). The CDR3 is 15 residues long. Germline CDR1 reads MNHEY; CDR2 reads SMNVEV (reference sequence). V was shortened by 6 bases and J by 4 bases, with 19 bases between the two germline ends. The CDR3 loop reads CASRGTGRLTYEQYF. The CDR3 DNA reads TGTGCCAGCAGAGGGACTGGCCGATTAACTTACGAGCAGTACTTC.

This clone was seen just once. The chain has TRBV6-5 and TRBJ1-5, with D possibly TRBD1 on 5 matching bases. CDR3 size: 13 residues. Germline CDR1 reads MNHEY; CDR2 reads SVGAGI. Trimming pared 5 bases from V and 5 bases from J, leaving 10 bases between. CDR3 bases: TGTGCCAGCAGTCTCCGACAGTATCAGCCCCAGCATTTT. Its protein product is CASSLRQYQPQHF.

This rearrangement joins TRBV2 to TRBJ1-6, with D perhaps matching TRBD1 (5 bases). The germline CDR1 and CDR2 sequences are SNHLY and FYNNEI. This CDR3 has 14 amino acids. V was trimmed by 4 bases and J by 8 bases, leaving 12 bases between them. CDR3 bases: TGTGCCAGCAGTGTCCTCAGGGAGGATTCACCCCTCCACTTT. Translated, it gives CASSVLREDSPLHF.

This chain uses TRBV27 with TRBJ1-1, with D maybe TRBD1 (5 bases). The CDR3 loop spans 15 amino acids. V was clipped by 4 bases and J by 1 base, with 13 bases between them. Germline V gene data show CDR1 as MNHEY and CDR2 as SMNVEV (reference sequence). The CDR3 loop is CASSSLGTTNTEAFF. The CDR3 DNA is TGTGCCAGCAGTTCGTTAGGGACGACGAACACTGAAGCTTTCTTT.

This rearrangement joins TRBV9 to TRBJ2-7; tentative D call: TRBD2 (6 bases). Trimming pared 0 bases from V and 0 bases from J, leaving 10 bases between. The CDR3 is 15 amino acids. Germline CDR1 SGDLS, CDR2 YYNGEE. The CDR3 DNA is TGTGCCAGCAGCGTAGGACGCGGGAACTCCTACGAGCAGTACTTC. This gives the protein CASSVGRGNSYEQYF.

The V and J genes are TRBV9 and TRBJ2-1; no definite D call. Germline V gene sequence: CDR1 SGDLS, CDR2 YYNGEE. V lost 0 bases and J 0 bases, leaving 13 bases between the germline ends. CDR3 length: 17 residues. This CDR3 is CASSVEATESSYNEQFF. DNA for the CDR3: TGTGCCAGCAGCGTAGAGGCAACGGAGAGCTCCTACAATGAGCAGTTCTTC.

The chain carries TRBV18 and TRBJ1-3; tentatively, D is TRBD1 (5 bases). Germline V lookup: CDR1 KGHSH, CDR2 LQKENI. The CDR3 covers 18 residues. V was trimmed by 4 bases and J by 1 base, leaving 20 bases between them. The DNA of the CDR3 is TGTGCCAGCTCACGCGGCCGCCCTGAACAGGCTTCTGGAAACACCATATATTTT. This sequence encodes CASSRGRPEQASGNTIYF. The whole variable domain, filled in from reference TRBV18 and TRBJ1-3, reads NAGVMQNPRHLVRRRGQEARLRCSPMKGHSHVYWYRQLPEEGLKFMVYLQKENIIDESGMPKERFSAEFPKEGPSILRIQQVVRGDSAAYFCASSRGRPEQASGNTIYFGEGSWLTVV.

A few counts support this clone. The chain joins TRBV2 to TRBJ1-1; D perhaps matches TRBD1 (5 bases). In germline, CDR1 is SNHLY, CDR2 FYNNEI. V was cut by 4 bases and J by 2 bases, with 11 bases left in between. The CDR3 loop spans 14 amino acids. The CDR3, as DNA: TGTGCCAGCAGTGGGGACGGAGCTAACACTGAAGCTTTCTTT. Translated, it gives CASSGDGANTEAFF.

This clone was seen more than once but under ten times. The genes are TRBV18 and TRBJ2-1; 8 bases align to TRBD1. Germline trimming cut 5 bases from V and 9 bases from J; bases unmatched to any gene: 3. The CDR3 covers 12 residues. Germline lookup yields CDR1 KGHSH and CDR2 LQKENI. Written as DNA, the CDR3 is TGTGCCAGCTCAGGACAGGGTCGTGAGCAGTTCTTC. Its translation is CASSGQGREQFF.

The chain links TRBV5-1 to TRBJ2-7; D might be TRBD1 or TRBD2, each matching 5 bases. This CDR3 is 14 amino acids long. The V gene lost 4 bases and the J gene lost 7 bases, with 18 bases spanning the gap. The germline CDR1 and CDR2 sequences are SGHRS and YFSETQ. CDR3 protein: CASSPYGAQQEQYF. CDR3 in DNA: TGCGCCAGCAGCCCATACGGGGCCCAGCAGGAGCAGTACTTC.

This rearrangement joins TRBV6-1 to TRBJ2-1, with TRBD2 identical over 7 bases. Trimming took 0 bases from V and 9 from J; bases not matched to a gene: 8. The V gene's germline CDR1 is MNHNS and CDR2 SASEGT. The CDR3 is 15 amino acids. Here the CDR3 DNA reads TGTGCCAGCAGTGAAGCGAAGGGACTATGGGGTGAGCAGTTCTTC. This sequence encodes CASSEAKGLWGEQFF.

V is TRBV3-1 (or the pseudogene TRBV3-2) and J is TRBJ2-2, with 15 bases matching TRBD2. This CDR3 contains 20 residues. V lost 1 base, J lost 6 bases, and 12 bases stayed unmatched. Germline V lookup: CDR1 LGHDT, CDR2 YNNKEL (reference sequence). This CDR3 reads CASSQGWGLAGGIKSGELFF. The CDR3 nucleotides read TGTGCCAGCAGCCAAGGATGGGGACTAGCGGGAGGTATTAAGTCCGGGGAGCTGTTTTTT.

This sequence joins TRBV2 and TRBJ2-5; D unresolved. In germline, CDR1 is SNHLY, CDR2 FYNNEI. CDR3 length: 10 amino acids. The V end lost 5 bases, the J end lost 5 bases, and 3 bases lay between the germline ends. This chain's CDR3 is CASSRETQYF. Written as DNA, the CDR3 is TGTGCCAGCAGTAGGGAGACCCAGTACTTC. Full variable domain (outside the CDR3, taken from reference TRBV2 and TRBJ2-5): EPEVTQTPSHQVTQMGQEVILRCVPISNHLYFYWYRQILGQKVEFLVSFYNNEISEKSEIFDDQFSVERPDGSNFTLKIRSTKLEDSAMYFCASSRETQYFGPGTRLLVL.

In this sample, this clone turned up a few times. The chain combines TRBV6-6 with TRBJ1-2, with 8 bases identical to TRBD1. CDR3 length: 15 residues. Looked up from germline, CDR1 is MNHNY and CDR2 is SVGAGI (reference sequence). The trim removed 5 bases at V and 3 bases at J, leaving 8 bases unmatched. The CDR3 reads CASSKPGTGDYGYTF. DNA for the CDR3: TGTGCCAGCAGTAAGCCCGGGACAGGTGACTATGGCTACACCTTC.

The chain combines TRBV4-1 with TRBJ1-4, with D perhaps TRBD1 (5 bases). Germline V gene data show CDR1 as MGHRA and CDR2 as YSYEKL. The V gene lost 1 base and the J gene lost 8 bases, with 14 bases spanning the gap. CDR3 size: 15 residues. The CDR3, as DNA: TGCGCCAGCAGCCAAGTCCTTACTAGACAGGAAAAACTGTTTTTT. This encodes CASSQVLTRQEKLFF.

This clone has just a few counts. This chain links TRBV5-6 with TRBJ2-1; D unclear. The CDR3 covers 15 residues. CDR1 is SGHDT, CDR2 YYEEEE, per germline. The V end was cut by 4 bases, the J end by 1 base, with 12 bases between. As DNA, the CDR3 is TGTGCCAGCAGCCCCGGTAGGTTATCCTACAATGAGCAGTTCTTC. As protein: CASSPGRLSYNEQFF.

V usage is TRBV7-8 and J usage is TRBJ2-1, with 8 bases matching TRBD2. CDR3 length equals 16 residues. After removal of 5 bases from V and 2 bases from J, the junction contained 8 bases not matched to a gene. CDR1 SGHVS and CDR2 FQNEAQ come from the germline V gene. The CDR3 here is CASSDLAGPTYNEQFF. DNA for the CDR3: TGTGCCAGCAGCGACTTAGCGGGACCTACCTACAATGAGCAGTTCTTC. The full variable domain, with the rest looked up from reference TRBV7-8 and TRBJ2-1, is GAGVSQSPRYKVAKRGQDVALRCDPISGHVSLFWYQQALGQGPEFLTYFQNEAQLDKSGLPSDRFFAERPEGSVSTLKIQRTQQEDSAVYLCASSDLAGPTYNEQFFGPGTRLTVL.

The rearrangement links TRBV11-3 to TRBJ2-2; maybe TRBD1 (5 bases). The CDR3 totals 17 residues. Germline V gene data show CDR1 as SGHNT and CDR2 as YENEEA. V lost 4 bases and J 7 bases, leaving 22 bases between the germline ends. Here the CDR3 DNA reads TGTGCCAGCAGCTCCTACTACCCGACAGCCCTTAACGGGGAGCTGTTTTTT. Amino acid sequence: CASSSYYPTALNGELFF.

The rearrangement links TRBV7-9 to TRBJ2-3, with 8 bases that match TRBD1. The ends lost 6 bases at V and 2 bases at J; junction bases unmatched: 4. This CDR3 is 14 amino acids long. CDR1 SEHNR and CDR2 FQNEAQ come from the germline V gene (reference sequence). CDR3 protein: CASSSDRATDTQYF. The CDR3 nucleotides read TGTGCCAGCAGTTCGGACAGGGCCACAGATACGCAGTATTTT.

The J gene is TRBJ1-3, the V gene TRBV7-2; weak D call: TRBD1 (6 bases). This CDR3 spans 15 amino acids. The V end lost 1 base, the J end lost 2 bases, and 9 bases lay between the germline ends. In germline, CDR1 is SGHTA, CDR2 FQGNSA. The CDR3 nucleotides read TGTGCCAGCAGCTTAGGGGGGGCCGCTGGAAACACCATATATTTT. Translation: CASSLGGAAGNTIYF.

The chain employs TRBV19 and TRBJ2-5, with D tentatively TRBD1 (5 bases). The length of the CDR3 is 14 residues. Germline V lookup: CDR1 LNHDA, CDR2 SQIVND (reference sequence). Trimming removed 3 bases from V and 6 bases from J, with 14 bases in between. In nucleotides, the CDR3 is TGTGCCAGTAGTATGGGCGGTGACAGTCAGACCCAGTACTTC. Amino acids: CASSMGGDSQTQYF.

The J gene is TRBJ1-1, the V gene TRBV5-6; D unresolved. The germline gives CDR1 SGHDT, CDR2 YYEEEE. Trimming stripped 1 base from V and 0 bases from J, with 10 bases between. The CDR3 has 15 amino acids. The CDR3 loop reads CASSLIDTVNTEAFF. The DNA of the CDR3 is TGTGCCAGCAGCTTGATAGACACTGTGAACACTGAAGCTTTCTTT.